These 23 T cell receptor beta chains share one sample of origin, sequenced in a study of tumor and adjacent non-tumor tissue in lung cancer. TCRbeta libraries were built with three rounds of nested PCR, modified from ARM-PCR. Each CDR3 protein is one row after TCRdb ran MiXCR on the multiplex PCR reads. The sample has about 60,000 distinct CDR3 sequences; around 64% are singletons. The template was RNA from unsorted bulk tissue. More than 3 cm separated this lung sample from the edge of the tumor. The sequencing input was distant non-tumor lung tissue. The receptors here all came from a man aged 70-80 years with non-small cell lung cancer.

Concerning this clonotype itself: No conserved phenylalanine or tryptophan is present at the end of the CDR3, so a read error is the likely explanation. No DNA is shown, since the ends of the CDR3 on it are uncertain; the CDR3 is the one TCRdb lists. The rearrangement uses TRBV12-3 or TRBV12-4 and TRBJ2-4; the D call in the table, TRBD2, was not verified against the DNA. Both ends counted, the CDR3 spans 13 residues. The CDR3: CASSSRGGNILYL.

A remark on this clonotype: A read error may account for a junction end that differs from germline. The genes are TRBV6-5 and TRBJ1-6; TRBD1 is a possible D gene (5 bases). This CDR3 contains 15 residues. Germline V gene lookup returns CDR1 MNHEY and CDR2 SVGAGI. CDR3: CASSPDRHYNTPLHF. CDR3 DNA: TGTGCCAGCAGCCCAGACAGACACTATAATACACCCCTCCACTTT.

Of note for this clonotype: This sequence may be a read error, since a much larger clone differs from it by one base. The chain combines TRBV19 with TRBJ2-5, with 8 nucleotides matching TRBD2. V shed 8 bases, J shed 5 bases, and the junction held 13 bases outside the gene matches. CDR3 length: 15 amino acids. The germline V gene encodes CDR1 LNHDA and CDR2 SQIVND (reference sequence). The CDR3 region is CASGRISGKGETQYF. The CDR3 DNA reads TGTGCCAGTGGTCGGATTAGCGGGAAGGGGGAGACCCAGTACTTC. Together with reference TRBV19 and TRBJ2-5, the CDR3 gives the full variable domain: DGGITQSPKYLFRKEGQNVTLSCEQNLNHDAMYWYRQDPGQGLRLIYYSQIVNDFQKGDIAEGYSVSREKKESFPLTVTSAQKNPTAFYLCASGRISGKGETQYFGPGTRLLVL.

Turning to this clonotype: The junction does not match germline at one end; this may be a read error. The chain is built from TRBV12-3 or TRBV12-4 and TRBJ2-1, with D tentatively TRBD1 or TRBD2 (5 bases each). There are 12 residues in the CDR3. The chain's CDR3 is CASNRGENEQFF. CDR3 DNA sequence: TGTGCTAGCAATAGGGGAGAGAATGAGCAGTTCTTC.

With respect to this clonotype: Compared with germline, one end of the junction differs, possibly owing to a read error. The chain carries TRBV7-8 and TRBJ2-7; TRBD2 agrees at 11 bases. Germline-derived CDR1 and CDR2 are SGHVS and FQNEAQ. The CDR3 covers 16 residues. The DNA for the CDR3 is TGTGCCAGCAGCTTAGCGCTAGCGGGGGGCTCCTACGAGCACTACTTC. This gives the protein CASSLALAGGSYEHYF.

This clonotype was detected only a few times. This could be a read error, since a much larger clone is one nucleotide away. This sequence joins TRBV14 and TRBJ1-2; TRBD1 matches at 7 bases. The V segment lost 7 bases and the J segment 2 bases; nucleotides outside the gene matches: 10. CDR1 is SGHDN and CDR2 is FVKESK in the germline V gene. CDR3 length: 15 residues. The CDR3 DNA sequence: TGTGCCAGCAACCCGTGGGGACAGCTAAACTATGGCTACACCTTC. Translating gives CASNPWGQLNYGYTF. Filled out from reference TRBV14 and TRBJ1-2, the complete variable domain reads EAGVTQFPSHSVIEKGQTVTLRCDPISGHDNLYWYRRVMGKEIKFLLHFVKESKQDESGMPNNRFLAERTGGTYSTLKVQPAELEDSGVYFCASNPWGQLNYGYTFGSGTRLTVV.

With respect to this clonotype: A much bigger clone sits one base away, suggesting this may be a read error. This rearrangement joins TRBV24-1 to TRBJ2-2; 8 bases fit TRBD1. Germline V gives CDR1 KGHDR, CDR2 SFDVKD. This CDR3 region has 14 residues. The CDR3 loop reads CTTGGQVNTGELFF. In nucleotides, the CDR3 is TGTACCACCGGGGGACAGGTGAACACCGGGGAGCTGTTTTTT.

A remark on this clonotype: One end of the junction does not line up with germline, which may come from a read error. The chain combines TRBV4-2 with TRBJ1-5; D uncertain. There are 18 residues in the CDR3. CDR1 is LGHNA and CDR2 is YNFKEQ in the germline V gene. The CDR3 sequence: CASGQVRSAPGYIQPQHF. The CDR3 DNA follows: TGTGCCAGCGGCCAAGTACGATCGGCCCCGGGCTACATTCAGCCCCAGCATTTT.

The table lists this clonotype with many counts. V usage is TRBV5-1 and J usage is TRBJ2-1, with D possibly being TRBD1 (6 bases). Per germline, CDR1 SGHRS and CDR2 YFSETQ. This CDR3 has 17 residues. V was trimmed by 5 bases and J by 5 bases, leaving 23 bases between them. The CDR3 loop reads CASSSAPTRGANNEQFF. In nucleotides, the CDR3 is TGCGCCAGCAGTTCAGCTCCCACCAGGGGTGCCAACAATGAGCAGTTCTTC.

Regarding this clonotype: Likely a read error: the CDR3 ends without its conserved phenylalanine or tryptophan. It is unclear where the CDR3 begins or ends on the DNA, so no DNA is shown, and the CDR3 is as TCRdb lists it. The chain is built from TRBV6-5 and TRBJ1-2; the D segment call TRBD1 is taken from the table without a DNA check. Per germline, CDR1 MNHEY and CDR2 SVGAGI. The CDR3 totals 16 residues, both ends included. Here the CDR3 reads CASSPSPGGLYYGYSS.

To note about this clonotype: With a much larger clone just one base away, this may be a read error. The chain recombines TRBV29-1 with TRBJ2-7, with unresolved D. The CDR3 runs 11 residues. Germline CDR1 reads SQVTM; CDR2 reads ANQGSEA. CDR3 amino acids: CSVDNGYELYF. DNA for the CDR3: TGCAGCGTTGATAACGGCTACGAGCTGTACTTC.

This clonotype was seen repeatedly, ten times or more. This chain links TRBV6-1 with TRBJ2-6; D perhaps matches TRBD1 (5 bases). CDR1 is MNHNS and CDR2 is SASEGT in the germline V gene. The V end lost 11 bases, the J end lost 2 bases, and 13 bases lay between the germline ends. The CDR3 length is 14 residues. The CDR3 sequence is CAVLRGPGANVLTF. As DNA, the CDR3 is TGTGCCGTACTAAGGGGCCCTGGGGCCAACGTCCTGACTTTC.

A word on this clonotype: An end of the junction differs from the germline gene, which may be a read error. Written as DNA, the CDR3 is TGTGCCAGCAGTTTATCGCTGGGAGGCAACCAGCCCCAGCATTTT. Its translation: CASSLSLGGNQPQHF. The V and J genes are TRBV28 and TRBJ1-5; no reliable D call. There are 15 residues in the CDR3. The germline V gene has CDR1 MDHEN and CDR2 SYDVKM.

This clonotype was seen ten or more times. The chain recombines TRBV20-1 with TRBJ2-1; 10 nucleotides line up with TRBD2. In germline, CDR1 is DFQATT, CDR2 SNEGSKA (reference sequence). With V trimmed by 3 bases and J by 0 bases, 14 bases remained unmatched. The CDR3 spans 19 residues. CDR3 in DNA: TGCAGTGCTAGTGGTTGGCTAGCGGGGGCCCCGAGCTCCTACAATGAGCAGTTCTTC. Translation: CSASGWLAGAPSSYNEQFF.

The rearrangement joins TRBV28 to TRBJ1-2; no firm D call. The V and J ends lost 6 bases and 7 bases respectively, with 9 bases between them. The CDR3 is 11 residues long. The germline V gene encodes CDR1 MDHEN and CDR2 SYDVKM. CDR3 DNA sequence: TGTGCCAGCAGCCCACACAGTGGCTACACCTTC. It specifies CASSPHSGYTF.

Turning to this clonotype: One junction end does not reproduce the germline sequence, and a read error may be involved. The rearrangement links TRBV6-1 to TRBJ1-2, with 12 nucleotides matching TRBD1. Per germline, CDR1 MNHNS and CDR2 SASEGT. The CDR3 is 17 residues long. CDR3 amino acids: CASSKSSEGQGAGGYAF. The CDR3 DNA sequence: TGTGCCAGCAGCAAATCCTCCGAGGGACAGGGGGCAGGTGGCTACGCCTTC.

This clonotype came up once. In this CDR3 the conserved last residue, phenylalanine or tryptophan, is missing, so a read error is likely. The chain joins TRBV7-8 to TRBJ1-1; D remains unclear. Germline V CDR1 and CDR2: SGHVS, FQNEAQ. This CDR3 spans 13 amino acids. Trimming cost V 5 bases and J 0 bases, with 7 bases left between them. The chain's CDR3 is CASSPYMNTEAFL. Here the CDR3 DNA reads TGTGCCAGCAGCCCATACATGAACACTGAAGCTTTCCTT.

The V and J genes are TRBV7-8 and TRBJ1-4; D call uncertain. The germline V gene encodes CDR1 SGHVS and CDR2 FQNEAQ. The CDR3 has 14 amino acids. V dropped 1 base and J dropped 8 bases, with 11 bases sitting between them. The DNA for the CDR3 is TGTGCCAGCAGCTTAGTGCATGTAGGCGAAAAACTGTTTTTT. As protein: CASSLVHVGEKLFF.

The chain uses TRBV6-1 and TRBJ2-5, with D hard to call. From germline, CDR1 is MNHNS and CDR2 SASEGT. V shed 5 bases and J shed 0 bases, with 19 bases lying between them. This CDR3 is built from 17 residues. This CDR3 is CASSKRSLIGNQETQYF. CDR3 in DNA: TGTGCCAGCAGTAAGAGGAGCCTAATAGGGAACCAAGAGACCCAGTACTTC.

The CDR3 is CASSFSGTRANEQFF. CDR3 in DNA: TGTGCCAGCAGTTTTTCCGGGACTCGGGCCAATGAGCAGTTCTTC. The chain joins TRBV28 to TRBJ2-1; possible D gene TRBD2, 6 bases. The length of the CDR3 is 15 residues. V dropped 3 bases and J dropped 6 bases, with 15 bases sitting between them. Germline CDR1 MDHEN, CDR2 SYDVKM.

This clonotype was counted a single time. In this CDR3 the conserved last residue, phenylalanine or tryptophan, is missing, so a read error is likely. The chain employs TRBV12-3 or TRBV12-4 and TRBJ2-7; TRBD1 aligns across 8 bases. This CDR3 contains 15 residues. The J segment lost 0 bases and the V segment lost 5 bases, leaving 6 bases of the junction unmatched. The CDR3 region is CASSPVQGGSYEQYS. In DNA, the CDR3 is TGTGCCAGCAGTCCTGTACAGGGGGGCTCCTACGAGCAGTACTCC.

This clonotype was recorded many times. This rearrangement joins TRBV6-5 to TRBJ2-4; D is unresolved. Germline V gene lookup returns CDR1 MNHEY and CDR2 SVGAGI. V shed 5 bases and J shed 8 bases, with 19 bases lying between them. CDR3 length equals 15 residues. The CDR3 DNA reads TGTGCCAGCAGTCCCCGGACGGTTAGGAGAGACATTCAGTACTTC. The encoded protein is CASSPRTVRRDIQYF.

This sequence joins TRBV29-1 and TRBJ2-1; D remains unclear. V was shortened by 8 bases and J by 8 bases, with 16 bases between the two germline ends. This CDR3 contains 12 residues. Germline assignment: CDR1 SQVTM and CDR2 ANQGSEA. The DNA of the CDR3 is TGCAGCCACATGTCGGGTCACGATGAGCAGTTCTTC. Translated: CSHMSGHDEQFF.